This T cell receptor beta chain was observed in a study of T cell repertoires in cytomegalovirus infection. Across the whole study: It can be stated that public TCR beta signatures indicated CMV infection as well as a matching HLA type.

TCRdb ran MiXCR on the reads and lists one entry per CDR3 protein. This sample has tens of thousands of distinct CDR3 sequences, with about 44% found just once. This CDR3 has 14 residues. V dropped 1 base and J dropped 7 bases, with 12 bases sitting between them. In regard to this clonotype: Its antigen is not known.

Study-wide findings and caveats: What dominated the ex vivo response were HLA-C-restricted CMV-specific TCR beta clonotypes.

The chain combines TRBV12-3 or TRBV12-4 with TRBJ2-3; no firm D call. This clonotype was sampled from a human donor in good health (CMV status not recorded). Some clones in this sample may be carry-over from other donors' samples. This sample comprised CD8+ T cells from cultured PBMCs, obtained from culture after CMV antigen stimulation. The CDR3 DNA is TGTGCCAGCAGTTTAGAGGTGTCCCCACATACGCAGTATTTT. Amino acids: CASSLEVSPHTQYF.